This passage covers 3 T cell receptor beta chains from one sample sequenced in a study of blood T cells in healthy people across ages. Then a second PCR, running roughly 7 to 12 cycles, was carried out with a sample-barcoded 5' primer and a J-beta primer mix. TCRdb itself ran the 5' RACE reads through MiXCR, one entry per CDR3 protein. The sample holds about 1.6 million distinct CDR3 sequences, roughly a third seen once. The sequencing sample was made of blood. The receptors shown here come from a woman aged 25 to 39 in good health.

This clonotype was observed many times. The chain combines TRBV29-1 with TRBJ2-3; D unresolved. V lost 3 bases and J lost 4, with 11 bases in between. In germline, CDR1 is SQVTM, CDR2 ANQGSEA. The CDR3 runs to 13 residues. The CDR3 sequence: CSVEGRVADTQYF. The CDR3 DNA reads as TGCAGCGTTGAGGGCCGGGTTGCAGATACGCAGTATTTT.

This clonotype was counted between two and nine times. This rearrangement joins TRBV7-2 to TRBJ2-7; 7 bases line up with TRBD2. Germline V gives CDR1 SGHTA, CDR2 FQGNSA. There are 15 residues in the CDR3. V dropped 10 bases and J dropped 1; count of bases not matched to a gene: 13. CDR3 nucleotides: TGTGCCACCACATTCTGGGAGGGCAGTTCCTACGAGCAGTACTTC. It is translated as CATTFWEGSSYEQYF.

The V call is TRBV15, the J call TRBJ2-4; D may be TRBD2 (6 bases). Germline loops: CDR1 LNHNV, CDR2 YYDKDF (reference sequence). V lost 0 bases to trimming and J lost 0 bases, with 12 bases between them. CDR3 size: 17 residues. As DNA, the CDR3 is TGTGCCACCAGCAGAGATTTTGGCGGGGTAGCCAAAAACATTCAGTACTTC. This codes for CATSRDFGGVAKNIQYF.